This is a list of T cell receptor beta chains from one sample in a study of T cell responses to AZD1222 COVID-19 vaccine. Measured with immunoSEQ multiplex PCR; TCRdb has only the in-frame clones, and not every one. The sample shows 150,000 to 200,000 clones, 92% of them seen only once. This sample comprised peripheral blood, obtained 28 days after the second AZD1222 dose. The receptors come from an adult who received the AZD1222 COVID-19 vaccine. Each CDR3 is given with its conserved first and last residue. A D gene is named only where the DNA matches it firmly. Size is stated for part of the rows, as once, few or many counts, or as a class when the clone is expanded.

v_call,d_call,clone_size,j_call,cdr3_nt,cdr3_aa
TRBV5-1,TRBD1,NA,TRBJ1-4,TGCGCCAGCAGCTTCGACAGGGTTCCGTCAAAACTGTTTTTT,CASSFDRVPSKLFF
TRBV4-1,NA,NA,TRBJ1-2,TGCGCCAGCAGCCAAGCGGGGGCTGGGAGTAACTATGGCTACACCTTC,CASSQAGAGSNYGYTF
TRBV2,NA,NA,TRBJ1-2,TGTGCCAGCAGTGCCACAGGGCCTAATGGCTACACCTTC,CASSATGPNGYTF
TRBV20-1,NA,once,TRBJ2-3,TGCAGTGCTCCGGCGACAGATACGCAGTATTTT,CSAPATDTQYF
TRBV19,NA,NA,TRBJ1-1,TGTGCCAGTATTGACGGTTTATCGATACCCACTGAAGCTTTCTTT,CASIDGLSIPTEAFF
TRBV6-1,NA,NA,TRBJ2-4,TGTGCCAGCAGTGTCTTTGGGAGGTCGATCTCTGGGGCCAAAAACATTCAGTACTTC,CASSVFGRSISGAKNIQYF
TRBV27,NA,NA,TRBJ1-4,TGTGCCAGCAGTTTAAGACAGGATCTAAAACTGTTTTTT,CASSLRQDLKLFF
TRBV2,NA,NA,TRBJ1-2,TGTGCCAGCAGTGAGGAGCTCCCTGCTAACTATGGCTACACCTTC,CASSEELPANYGYTF
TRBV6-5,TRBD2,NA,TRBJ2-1,TGTGCCAGCATGACAGCGGGGGGGCAGGAGCAGTTCTTC,CASMTAGGQEQFF
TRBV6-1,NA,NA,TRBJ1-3,TGTGCCAGCAGTGCCGGGACTGAACCCTCTGGAAACACCATATATTTT,CASSAGTEPSGNTIYF
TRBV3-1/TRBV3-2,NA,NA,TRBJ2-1,TGTGCCAGCAGCCCTACACGTAGGGGTCACAATGAGCAGTTCTTC,CASSPTRRGHNEQFF
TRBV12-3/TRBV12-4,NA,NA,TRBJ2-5,TGTGCCAGCAGTTTCAGGGGGGGAGAGACCCAGTACTTC,CASSFRGGETQYF
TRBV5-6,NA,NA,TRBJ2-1,TGTGCCAGCAGCTTGGGCTGGGGGCAGAATGAGCAGTTCTTC,CASSLGWGQNEQFF
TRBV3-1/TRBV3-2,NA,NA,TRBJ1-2,TGTGCCAGCAGCCCCTTTATGCAGACAGACGGGGCCTATGGCTACACCTTC,CASSPFMQTDGAYGYTF
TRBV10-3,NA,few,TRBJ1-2,TGTGCCATCAGTGAGTTCAGGGACGGCTACACCTTC,CAISEFRDGYTF
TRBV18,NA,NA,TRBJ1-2,TGTGCCAGCTCACCAAGCAAGGGGGAACCATCAAATGGCTACACCTTC,CASSPSKGEPSNGYTF
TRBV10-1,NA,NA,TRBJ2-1,TGCGCCAGCAGTGATTTTGGGTCAGGGGTGAATGAGCAGTTCTTC,CASSDFGSGVNEQFF
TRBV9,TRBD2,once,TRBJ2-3,TGTGCCAGCAGCGTGGCCGGGGGGGGCACAGATACGCAGTATTTT,CASSVAGGGTDTQYF
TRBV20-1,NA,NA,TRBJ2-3,TGCAGTGCTAGTAAGAGGGAGAGAACAGATACGCAGTATTTT,CSASKRERTDTQYF
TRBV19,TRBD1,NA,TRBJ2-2,TGTGCCAGTAGTATGGGACAGGGGGCAGGCACCGGGGAGCTGTTTTTT,CASSMGQGAGTGELFF
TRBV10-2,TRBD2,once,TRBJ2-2,TGCGCCAGCAGTGATTTAGAACTAGCGGGGGGGCCCGCCGGGGAGCTGTTTTTT,CASSDLELAGGPAGELFF
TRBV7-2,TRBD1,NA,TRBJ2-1,TGTGCCAGCAGCTTAGGGGACAGGGGCTTTTACAATGAGCAGTTCTTC,CASSLGDRGFYNEQFF
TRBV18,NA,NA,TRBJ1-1,TGTGCCAGCTCACCTGACCCGGGAGCTGGCACTGAAGCTTTCTTT,CASSPDPGAGTEAFF
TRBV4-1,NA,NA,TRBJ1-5,TGCGCCAGCAGCCCACGCACGAATCAGCCCCAGCATTTT,CASSPRTNQPQHF
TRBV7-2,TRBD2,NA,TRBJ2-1,TGTGCCAGCAGCTTTAGCGGGGGGGGACTTACAACCGAAATCAATGAGCAGTTCTTC,CASSFSGGGLTTEINEQFF
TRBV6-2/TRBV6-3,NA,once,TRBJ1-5,TGTGCCAGCAGTTACAAGCGGGGACTCCAAGACCATCAGCCCCAGCATTTT,CASSYKRGLQDHQPQHF
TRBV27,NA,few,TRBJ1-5,TGTGCCAGCAGGGCACAAAGTCGTTATAGCAATCAGCCCCAGCATTTT,CASRAQSRYSNQPQHF
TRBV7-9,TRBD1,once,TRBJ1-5,TGTGCCAGCAGCCAGACAGGGAGCGATCAGCCCCAGCATTTT,CASSQTGSDQPQHF
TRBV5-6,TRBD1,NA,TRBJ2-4,TGTGCCAGCAGCTTGGCCCCACAGGGGGCAGGTCAGTACTTC,CASSLAPQGAGQYF
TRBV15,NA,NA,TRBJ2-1,TGTGCCACCAGCAGAGATCGGAATGGAGGGGCTCCCTACAATGAGCAGTTCTTC,CATSRDRNGGAPYNEQFF
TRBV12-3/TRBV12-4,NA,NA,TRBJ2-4,TGTGCCAGCAGTACCGGACCGGGACCCCAAGGGTACTTC,CASSTGPGPQGYF